Each of the 15 T cell receptor beta chains below was sequenced from the same sample in a study of T-cell memory formation after mild COVID-19. Via MiXCR, TCRdb re-called the 5' RACE reads, giving one row per CDR3 protein. The sample carries around 310,000 distinct CDR3 sequences, less than 25% recorded once. Sequenced input: PBMCs or a T cell subset sorted from them (not recorded which). The receptors derive from a man in his late teens or twenties who had mild COVID-19 (a few samples of this study predate the infection). Cell type and time point are not known.

Ten or more counts support this clonotype. CDR3 sequence: CASTPGRGNSPLHF. The CDR3 coding sequence is TGTGCCAGCACCCCGGGACGGGGGAATTCACCCCTCCACTTT. This chain connects TRBV3-1 to TRBJ1-6, with D possibly being TRBD1 (5 bases). The V and J ends lost 7 bases and 7 bases respectively, with 14 bases between them. Germline CDR1 reads LGHDT; CDR2 reads YNNKEL (reference sequence). This CDR3 has 14 amino acids.

This clonotype was seen a handful of times. CDR3 nucleotides: TGTGCCAGCAGTCCGGGACAGGGGGTCATGGATACGCAGTATTTT. This translates into CASSPGQGVMDTQYF. This sequence joins TRBV28 and TRBJ2-3; 11 bases are shared with TRBD1. The germline V gene encodes CDR1 MDHEN and CDR2 SYDVKM. CDR3 length: 15 residues. The ends lost 5 bases at V and 6 bases at J; junction bases unmatched: 7. The full variable domain, its missing parts supplied by reference TRBV28 and TRBJ2-3, is DVKVTQSSRYLVKRTGEKVFLECVQDMDHENMFWYRQDPGLGLRLIYFSYDVKMKEKGDIPEGYSVSREKKERFSLILESASTNQTSMYLCASSPGQGVMDTQYFGPGTRLTVL.

This clonotype was detected only a few times. V usage is TRBV4-2 and J usage is TRBJ1-2; weak D call: TRBD1 (6 bases). Per the germline V gene, CDR1 is LGHNA and CDR2 is YNFKEQ. CDR3 length: 14 amino acids. V dropped 7 bases and J dropped 6 bases, with 18 bases sitting between them. The CDR3 bases are TGTGCCAGCACCGGGACACGGGATAAGGATGGCTACACCTTC. Amino acid sequence: CASTGTRDKDGYTF.

The genes are TRBV5-6 and TRBJ1-2; the match to TRBD1 covers 10 bases. The CDR3 is made up of 14 amino acids. V was pared by 8 bases and J by 6 bases, with 10 bases of the junction left unmatched. Germline values: CDR1 SGHDT, CDR2 YYEEEE. CDR3 nucleotides: TGTGCCAGTCGGCCTAGGACAGGGGGAAATGGCTACACCTTC. This sequence encodes CASRPRTGGNGYTF.

Only a few counts were recorded for this clonotype. The rearrangement links TRBV7-6 to TRBJ2-7; D gene ambiguous. This CDR3 is 15 amino acids long. The germline gives CDR1 SGHVS, CDR2 FNYEAQ. Trimming stripped 1 base from V and 3 bases from J, with 13 bases between. CDR3 loop: CASSLGPIPYYEQYV. The DNA of the CDR3 is TGTGCCAGCAGCTTAGGTCCCATTCCCTACTACGAGCAGTACGTC.

This clonotype appeared once. V is TRBV10-3 and J is TRBJ2-3, with 7 nucleotides matching TRBD2. The V and J ends lost 0 bases and 3 bases, in that order; junction bases with no gene match: 9. This CDR3 is 17 amino acids long. Germline CDR1 reads ENHRY; CDR2 reads SYGVKD. The CDR3 region has the DNA TGTGCCATCAGTGAGTCGACTCCGGGAGCGGGGACAGATACGCAGTATTTT. Protein: CAISESTPGAGTDTQYF.

Turning to this clonotype: One junction end disagrees with the germline gene, perhaps due to a read error. This chain joins TRBV30 and TRBJ2-5; 10 bases align to TRBD2. The CDR3 covers 14 residues. Germline V gene data show CDR1 as GTSNPN and CDR2 as SVGIG (reference sequence). The DNA of the CDR3 is TGTGCCTGGAGCGGACTAGCGGCGCAAGAGACCAAGTACTTC. Protein product: CAWSGLAAQETKYF.

CDR3 nucleotides: TGTGCCAGCAGTTACATGGGAGGCTACACCTTC. Its protein product is CASSYMGGYTF. This sequence joins TRBV6-5 and TRBJ1-2; D uncertain. Trimming shortened V by 2 bases and J by 8 bases, and 6 bases separated the two germline ends. The CDR3 extends over 11 amino acids. Germline V gene sequence: CDR1 MNHEY, CDR2 SVGAGI.

V gene TRBV6-5 combines with J gene TRBJ1-6; D unclear. The CDR3 loop spans 15 amino acids. V gave up 3 bases and J gave up 6 bases, with 12 bases separating them. Germline V CDR1 and CDR2: MNHEY, SVGAGI. The CDR3 is CASSYGGLSNSPLHF. The CDR3 nucleotides are TGTGCCAGCAGTTATGGAGGCCTTAGTAATTCACCCCTCCACTTT.

This clonotype appeared a few times. This chain links TRBV20-1 with TRBJ2-7; D perhaps matches TRBD1 (5 bases). The germline V gene encodes CDR1 DFQATT and CDR2 SNEGSKA (reference sequence). Deletions cut 6 bases from V and 3 bases from J, with 21 bases between. The CDR3 has 15 amino acids. This CDR3 is CSASLGMGPNYEQYF. Here the CDR3 DNA reads TGCAGTGCCAGTCTAGGTATGGGGCCCAACTACGAGCAGTACTTC.

This clonotype was found a few times. The gene calls are TRBV3-1 and TRBJ1-5, with D hard to call. The germline V gene has CDR1 LGHDT and CDR2 YNNKEL (reference sequence). Trimming took off 0 bases at V and 3 bases at J, with 6 bases between the two ends. This CDR3 region has 14 residues. CDR3 DNA: TGTGCCAGCAGCCAAGAAGGTTCCAATCAGCCCCAGCATTTT. Translation gives CASSQEGSNQPQHF.

A few counts support this clonotype. This chain links TRBV5-1 with TRBJ1-5, with 8 bases lining up with TRBD1. Trimming cost V 6 bases and J 0 bases; bases outside gene matches: 17. This CDR3 comprises 19 residues. The germline CDR1 and CDR2 sequences are SGHRS and YFSETQ. In DNA form, the CDR3 reads TGCGCCAGCAAAGGAAGTTGGGGACAGGTGACCTATAGCAATCAGCCCCAGCATTTT. The encoded protein is CASKGSWGQVTYSNQPQHF.

The chain has TRBV3-1 and TRBJ1-5; D remains unclear. Germline V gene sequence: CDR1 LGHDT, CDR2 YNNKEL (reference sequence). CDR3 length equals 15 residues. V dropped 4 bases and J dropped 2 bases, with 12 bases sitting between them. As DNA, the CDR3 is TGTGCCAGCAGCCGGACCGGGGTTGGCAATCAGCCCCAGCATTTT. It specifies CASSRTGVGNQPQHF.

The V gene is TRBV27, the J gene TRBJ1-5, with D possibly being TRBD1 (5 bases). V shed 5 bases and J shed 6 bases, with 17 bases lying between them. The CDR3 sequence is 15 residues long. CDR1 is MNHEY, CDR2 SMNVEV, per germline (reference sequence). This CDR3 is CASSPGGARFQPQHF. The CDR3 nucleotides read TGTGCCAGCAGTCCCGGCGGGGCACGGTTTCAGCCCCAGCATTTT.

The chain carries TRBV5-1 and TRBJ1-2; D not resolved. The CDR3 runs 12 residues. Trimming cost V 1 base and J 6 bases, with 7 bases left between them. Per germline, CDR1 SGHRS and CDR2 YFSETQ. CDR3 sequence reads: CASSLTKDGYTF. CDR3 nucleotide sequence: TGCGCCAGCAGCTTGACCAAGGATGGCTACACCTTC.